One and the same sample provided the 8 T cell receptor beta chains below, sequenced in a study of T cell repertoires in cytomegalovirus infection. Each CDR3 protein gets one entry after TCRdb re-called the reads with MiXCR. The sample has approximately 220,000 distinct CDR3 sequences; less than 50% are singletons. Their recognized antigens are unknown. Sample: CD8+ T cells from cultured PBMCs, taken from culture after CMV antigen stimulation. The receptors here all came from a human donor in good health (CMV status not recorded). Some clones in this sample may be carry-over from other donors' samples.

The chain carries TRBV7-2 and TRBJ2-5; D not resolved. This CDR3 comprises 14 residues. The V end lost 10 bases, the J end lost 5 bases, and 20 bases lay between the germline ends. Germline values: CDR1 SGHTA, CDR2 FQGNSA. CDR3 nucleotide sequence: TGTGCCAACAGTTCCGGGTCTTTCGGGGAGACCCAGTACTTC. This codes for CANSSGSFGETQYF.

The gene calls are TRBV7-9 and TRBJ2-1, with unresolved D. The germline gives CDR1 SEHNR, CDR2 FQNEAQ (reference sequence). CDR3 size: 15 residues. V shed 1 base and J shed 1 base, with 8 bases lying between them. CDR3 protein: CASSLVGRSYNEQFF. CDR3 nucleotides: TGTGCCAGCAGCTTAGTGGGAAGGTCCTACAATGAGCAGTTCTTC.

This sequence joins TRBV11-2 and TRBJ2-7; perhaps TRBD1 as D (6 bases). Trimming took off 3 bases at V and 2 bases at J, with 17 bases between the two ends. The CDR3 runs to 16 residues. Per germline, CDR1 SGHAT and CDR2 FQNNGV. This CDR3 is CASSLRQRQATYEQYF. In DNA form, the CDR3 reads TGTGCCAGCAGCTTGCGGCAGAGACAGGCTACCTACGAGCAGTACTTC.

The J gene is TRBJ2-3, the V gene TRBV20-1; TRBD2 aligns across 8 bases. CDR1 and CDR2 (germline): DFQATT, SNEGSKA (reference sequence). V was pared by 4 bases and J by 0 bases, with 12 bases of the junction left unmatched. CDR3 length: 17 amino acids. In DNA form, the CDR3 reads TGCAGTGCTATCTCAGCGGGGGACCTATCTAGCACAGATACGCAGTATTTT. It specifies CSAISAGDLSSTDTQYF.

The CDR3, as DNA: TGTGCCAGCAGCTTAGCGACGAGCCCTAGATTCTACGAGCAGTACTTC. This gives the protein CASSLATSPRFYEQYF. This rearrangement joins TRBV7-9 to TRBJ2-7; D call uncertain. The CDR3 has 16 amino acids. Trimming shortened V by 0 bases and J by 3 bases, and 15 bases separated the two germline ends. The germline gives CDR1 SEHNR, CDR2 FQNEAQ (reference sequence). The full variable domain, with the rest looked up from reference TRBV7-9 and TRBJ2-7, is DTGVSQNPRHKITKRGQNVTFRCDPISEHNRLYWYRQTLGQGPEFLTYFQNEAQLEKSRLLSDRFSAERPKGSFSTLEIQRTEQGDSAMYLCASSLATSPRFYEQYFGPGTRLTVT.

This clonotype was detected only a few times. This chain joins TRBV27 and TRBJ1-1; 8 bases are shared with TRBD1. Germline assignment: CDR1 MNHEY and CDR2 SMNVEV (reference sequence). The CDR3 is made up of 16 amino acids. The junction had 8 bases not matched to a gene; V was cut back by 5 bases and J by 0 bases. CDR3 coding DNA: TGTGCCAGCAGTCCATACTCACAGGGGGTGAACACTGAAGCTTTCTTT. Protein product: CASSPYSQGVNTEAFF.

Note on this clonotype: No conserved phenylalanine or tryptophan ends this CDR3, so it is likely a read error. This chain connects TRBV27 to TRBJ2-7, with D possibly matching TRBD2 (6 bases). Trimming pared 2 bases from V and 2 bases from J, leaving 16 bases between. Germline CDR1 is MNHEY and CDR2 is SMNVEV (reference sequence). This CDR3 is 16 amino acids long. The DNA of the CDR3 is TGTGCCAGCAGTTTAGACCCCCCTAGCGACACCTACGAGCAGTACTGC. This sequence encodes CASSLDPPSDTYEQYC.

This clonotype was counted a few times. The chain has TRBV7-9 and TRBJ2-7; D not certain. The germline V gene encodes CDR1 SEHNR and CDR2 FQNEAQ (reference sequence). The CDR3 totals 13 residues. V lost 3 bases, J lost 5 bases, and 11 bases lay in between. The CDR3, as DNA: TGTGCCAGCAGCTTTGACGGCCGGGACGAGCAGTACTTC. Translating it yields CASSFDGRDEQYF.